The rows below give T cell receptor beta chains drawn from one sample of a study of T-cell reconstitution after alpha-beta-depleted transplantation in children. TCRdb re-called the PCR reads with MiXCR, one entry per CDR3 protein. Of some 280,000 distinct CDR3 sequences listed, more than 9% were seen once; the top ten hold around 10%. This specimen was PBMCs from the stem cell graft donor, taken from the stem cell graft. Every receptor here comes from a human donor who donated a stem cell graft to a child with SCID. The CDR3 runs from the conserved cysteine through the conserved F or W. Fields, in order: clone size, D gene, V gene, J gene, CDR3 protein, CDR3 DNA. The D gene is left open where the match is weak. Clone size, where shown, is once, few, many, or a class for clones that have expanded.

.	.	TRBV3-1	TRBJ1-2	CASSRPRDHYTF	TGTGCCAGCAGCCGCCCCCGGGACCACTACACCTTC
.	.	TRBV7-9	TRBJ2-3	CASSTHFTDTQYF	TGTGCCAGCAGCACTCACTTCACAGATACGCAGTATTTT
few	TRBD2	TRBV18	TRBJ2-7	CASSPPNAGRVDEQYF	TGTGCCAGCTCACCACCGAACGCGGGGAGGGTTGACGAGCAGTACTTC
.	.	TRBV5-6	TRBJ2-1	CASSLTSGVGNEQFF	TGTGCCAGCAGCCTCACGAGTGGTGTCGGAAATGAGCAGTTCTTC
.	.	TRBV6-5	TRBJ2-5	CASSYGRGNQETQYF	TGTGCCAGCAGTTACGGACGGGGGAATCAAGAGACCCAGTACTTC
many	.	TRBV2	TRBJ2-1	CASRGGLSYNEQFF	TGTGCCAGCAGGGGGGGTTTATCCTACAATGAGCAGTTCTTC
many	.	TRBV28	TRBJ1-6	CASSPREYNSPLHF	TGTGCCAGCAGTCCCCGGGAGTATAATTCACCCCTCCACTTT
many	.	TRBV3-1	TRBJ1-3	CASSQPQPGNTIYF	TGTGCCAGCAGCCAGCCTCAGCCTGGAAACACCATATATTTT
few	TRBD2	TRBV14	TRBJ2-7	CASSPPRGGEQYF	TGTGCCAGCAGCCCCCCACGGGGGGGTGAGCAGTACTTC
many	.	TRBV5-1	TRBJ1-6	CASSVDQGWNSPLHF	TGCGCCAGCAGCGTGGACCAGGGTTGGAATTCACCCCTCCACTTT
.	TRBD1	TRBV18	TRBJ1-5	CASSPPGQGPHQPQHF	TGTGCCAGCTCACCACCGGGACAGGGACCACATCAGCCCCAGCATTTT
few	.	TRBV4-2	TRBJ1-5	CASSRRTGNQPQHF	TGTGCCAGCAGCCGGCGTACAGGGAATCAGCCCCAGCATTTT
many	.	TRBV20-1	TRBJ2-5	CSARDAAHVETQYF	TGCAGTGCTAGAGATGCGGCCCACGTAGAGACCCAGTACTTC
few	TRBD1	TRBV6-6	TRBJ1-6	CASSRGGVSPLHF	TGTGCCAGCAGCAGGGGGGGAGTATCACCCCTCCACTTT
many	.	TRBV12-3/TRBV12-4	TRBJ2-6	CASSLRASGANVLTF	TGTGCCAGCAGTTTACGTGCCTCTGGGGCCAACGTCCTGACTTTC
.	.	TRBV20-1	TRBJ2-1	CSATNGHLPFF	TGCAGTGCTACCAATGGTCATCTTCCGTTCTTC
many	.	TRBV7-6	TRBJ2-2	CASSPTGGLNTGELFF	TGTGCCAGCAGCCCCACGGGGGGCCTCAACACCGGGGAGCTGTTTTTT
few	.	TRBV7-3	TRBJ2-2	CASSSVTGELFF	TGTGCCAGCAGCTCCGTAACCGGGGAGCTGTTTTTT
many	.	TRBV9	TRBJ2-3	CASSVGLARTDTQYF	TGTGCCAGCAGCGTAGGCCTTGCACGCACAGATACGCAGTATTTT
.	.	TRBV20-1	TRBJ1-2	CSASTQGPNYGYTF	TGCAGTGCTAGCACCCAGGGGCCTAACTATGGCTACACCTTC
.	.	TRBV5-1	TRBJ1-1	CASSFPGMDTEAFF	TGCGCCAGCAGCTTTCCGGGAATGGACACTGAAGCTTTCTTT
.	.	TRBV7-9	TRBJ1-2	CASSLETDVSTF	TGTGCCAGCAGCTTAGAAACAGACGTCTCCACCTTC